These T cell receptor beta chains were read from a single sample in a study of Ad26.COV2.S vaccination and SARS-CoV-2 variants. The protocol was immunoSEQ multiplex PCR, while the TCRdb copy is restricted to in-frame clones and leaves out a portion. The table shows some 480,000 clones, with around 85% occurring only once. The sequencing here drew on peripheral blood, taken in a trial of Ad26.COV2.S vaccine versus placebo. These receptors all come from a person aged 18-60 years who received the Ad26.COV2.S COVID-19 vaccine or a placebo. CDR3s include the opening cysteine and the closing phenylalanine or tryptophan. The order of the fields is clone size, J gene, D gene, V gene, CDR3 length, CDR3 protein, CDR3 DNA. A D gene is named only where the DNA matches it firmly. Expanded clones get a size class; other rows say once, few or many, or leave the size out.

NA	TRBJ2-6	NA	TRBV19	14	CASTTGPGANVLTF	TGTGCCAGCACGACAGGACCTGGGGCCAACGTCCTGACTTTC
NA	TRBJ1-4	NA	TRBV27	15	CASSLLGGTNEKLFF	TGTGCCAGCAGTTTACTGGGAGGAACTAATGAAAAACTGTTTTTT
NA	TRBJ1-1	NA	TRBV29-1	13	CSADNSPGTEAFF	TGCAGCGCTGATAACAGTCCAGGCACTGAAGCTTTCTTT
once	TRBJ2-2	NA	TRBV10-3	17	CATTRTGRGANTGELFF	TGTGCCACTACCCGAACGGGACGGGGGGCTAACACCGGGGAGCTGTTTTTT
NA	TRBJ2-1	TRBD2	TRBV9	15	CASSVGASGYNEQFF	TGTGCCAGCAGCGTAGGTGCTAGCGGTTACAATGAGCAGTTCTTC
NA	TRBJ1-3	NA	TRBV28	17	CASSTAGGTSPGNTIYF	TGTGCCAGCAGCACTGCCGGAGGGACAAGCCCTGGAAACACCATATATTTT
NA	TRBJ2-5	NA	TRBV3-1/TRBV3-2	15	CASSQGPADQETQYF	TGTGCCAGCAGCCAAGGTCCGGCTGATCAGGAGACCCAGTACTTC
NA	TRBJ2-2	NA	TRBV5-5	15	CASSLNPTNTGELFF	TGTGCCAGCAGCTTAAATCCGACTAACACCGGGGAGCTGTTTTTT
NA	TRBJ2-3	NA	TRBV27	12	CASSRGADTQYF	TGTGCCAGCAGTAGGGGAGCGGATACGCAGTATTTT
NA	TRBJ1-4	NA	TRBV28	13	CASRKWGNEKLFF	TGTGCCAGCAGAAAGTGGGGTAATGAAAAACTGTTTTTT
NA	TRBJ1-6	NA	TRBV5-6	17	CASSGGAASSYNSPLHF	TGTGCCAGCAGCGGAGGGGCAGCAAGCTCCTATAATTCACCCCTCCACTTT
NA	TRBJ2-7	NA	TRBV28	13	CASSYLPAYEQYF	TGTGCCAGCAGCTATCTCCCCGCCTACGAGCAGTACTTC
NA	TRBJ1-2	NA	TRBV2	14	CASSPWRPVYGYTF	TGTGCCAGCAGTCCGTGGCGGCCCGTCTATGGCTACACCTTC
once	TRBJ2-2	NA	TRBV10-3	15	CAITASIQNTGELFF	TGTGCCATCACGGCTAGCATTCAGAACACCGGGGAGCTGTTTTTT
NA	TRBJ2-5	NA	TRBV15	13	CATSREGMETQYF	TGTGCCACCAGCAGAGAGGGGATGGAGACCCAGTACTTC
NA	TRBJ1-1	NA	TRBV12-5	12	CASGWSRSEAFF	TGTGCTAGTGGTTGGAGCCGTTCTGAAGCTTTCTTT
NA	TRBJ1-5	NA	TRBV29-1	15	CSVVRGGQRNQPQHF	TGCAGCGTCGTCCGGGGGGGGCAAAGAAATCAGCCCCAGCATTTT
NA	TRBJ1-2	TRBD1	TRBV7-6	11	CASSQGAGYTF	TGTGCCAGCAGCCAGGGGGCTGGCTACACCTTC
NA	TRBJ2-3	NA	TRBV15	15	CATSRAGLASDTQYF	TGTGCCACCAGCAGAGCTGGCCTAGCGAGTGATACGCAGTATTTT
NA	TRBJ2-7	NA	TRBV19	16	CASSMGGSLSSYEQYF	TGTGCCAGTAGTATGGGAGGCAGTCTCAGCTCCTACGAGCAGTACTTC
few	TRBJ1-2	TRBD1	TRBV14	14	CASSQGTGWSGYTF	TGTGCCAGCAGCCAAGGGACAGGGTGGTCTGGCTACACCTTC
NA	TRBJ1-4	NA	TRBV28	16	CASSLQGAATNEKLFF	TGTGCCAGCAGTTTACAGGGAGCGGCAACTAATGAAAAACTGTTTTTT
NA	TRBJ1-1	TRBD1	TRBV5-4	14	CASSSQGAHTEAFF	TGTGCCAGCAGCTCACAGGGGGCTCACACTGAAGCTTTCTTT
once	TRBJ1-6	NA	TRBV6-5	13	CASSPSYNSPLHF	TGTGCCAGTAGTCCTTCCTATAATTCACCCCTCCACTTT
NA	TRBJ2-4	NA	TRBV7-9	13	CASSLGEANIQYF	TGTGCCAGCAGCTTAGGGGAGGCAAACATTCAGTACTTC
NA	TRBJ2-5	NA	TRBV5-6	13	CASSLGGVETQYF	TGTGCCAGCAGCTTGGGAGGGGTAGAGACCCAGTACTTC
NA	TRBJ2-5	NA	TRBV5-1	14	CASSLSGYRETQYF	TGCGCCAGCAGCTTATCAGGGTACCGAGAGACCCAGTACTTC
NA	TRBJ2-1	TRBD2	TRBV11-2	16	CASSTGLAGGPEEQFF	TGTGCCAGCAGCACTGGACTAGCGGGAGGGCCAGAAGAGCAGTTCTTC
NA	TRBJ2-1	NA	TRBV7-3	14	CASSLTSSGNEQFF	TGTGCCAGCAGCCTTACTAGCTCAGGCAATGAGCAGTTCTTC
NA	TRBJ2-3	NA	TRBV27	15	CASSLGQTSTDTQYF	TGTGCCAGCAGTTTAGGGCAGACTAGCACAGATACGCAGTATTTT
NA	TRBJ1-1	NA	TRBV29-1	12	CSAETGMYEAFF	TGCAGCGCCGAAACAGGGATGTATGAAGCTTTCTTT
NA	TRBJ2-3	NA	TRBV11-3	15	CASSLAGGPTDTQYF	TGTGCCAGCAGCTTAGCGGGGGGCCCCACAGATACGCAGTATTTT
NA	TRBJ2-1	NA	TRBV7-2	15	CASSLGLPGDNEQFF	TGTGCCAGCAGCTTAGGGCTACCTGGAGACAATGAGCAGTTCTTC
NA	TRBJ2-6	NA	TRBV24-1	16	CATSGQHTSGANVLTF	TGTGCCACCAGTGGACAGCATACGTCTGGGGCCAACGTCCTGACTTTC
few	TRBJ2-5	NA	TRBV30	11	CAWSVQETQYF	TGTGCCTGGAGTGTACAAGAGACCCAGTACTTC
NA	TRBJ2-1	NA	TRBV5-5	15	CASNPGLHSYNEQFF	TGTGCCAGCAACCCCGGGCTCCACTCCTACAATGAGCAGTTCTTC
NA	TRBJ1-2	NA	TRBV28	14	CASSRYGTGYGYTF	TGTGCCAGCTCCAGATACGGGACGGGTTATGGCTACACCTTC
NA	TRBJ1-1	NA	TRBV28	15	CASSTGGARNAEAFF	TGTGCCAGCAGCACGGGGGGGGCTCGGAACGCTGAAGCTTTCTTT
NA	TRBJ1-2	TRBD1	TRBV6-2/TRBV6-3	12	CASSTGQTGYTF	TGTGCCAGCAGTACGGGACAGACCGGCTACACCTTC
NA	TRBJ2-3	NA	TRBV5-4	12	CASSRLADTQYF	TGTGCCAGCTCTCGATTGGCAGATACGCAGTATTTT
NA	TRBJ1-1	NA	TRBV6-2/TRBV6-3	13	CASSYGLTTEAFF	TGTGCCAGCAGTTACGGGCTGACCACTGAAGCTTTCTTT
NA	TRBJ1-2	NA	TRBV6-5	13	CASKKQGFYGYTF	TGTGCCAGCAAAAAACAGGGCTTCTATGGCTACACCTTC
once	TRBJ1-4	NA	TRBV25-1	14	CASSARGGDEKLFF	TGTGCCAGCTCCGCCCGCGGAGGGGATGAAAAACTGTTTTTT
NA	TRBJ2-7	TRBD2	TRBV3-1/TRBV3-2	14	CASSHGTSGIEQYF	TGTGCCAGCAGCCATGGAACTAGCGGGATCGAGCAGTACTTC
NA	TRBJ2-7	NA	TRBV9	13	CASSVRMGDEQYF	TGTGCCAGCAGCGTAAGGATGGGCGACGAGCAGTACTTC
NA	TRBJ2-4	NA	TRBV7-9	14	CASSLRDPLQFQYF	TGTGCCAGCAGCCTCAGGGACCCGCTTCAATTTCAGTACTTC
NA	TRBJ1-1	NA	TRBV4-1	15	CASSLTGDTNTEAFF	TGCGCCAGCAGCCTCACGGGGGATACGAACACTGAAGCTTTCTTT
NA	TRBJ2-3	TRBD2	TRBV4-3	17	CASSQLMGLAGTDTQYF	TGCGCCAGCAGCCAACTAATGGGACTAGCGGGGACAGATACGCAGTATTTT
NA	TRBJ1-5	TRBD1	TRBV7-2	15	CASSQDRASNQPQHF	TGTGCCAGCAGCCAGGACAGGGCGAGCAATCAGCCCCAGCATTTT
NA	TRBJ2-5	TRBD2	TRBV5-4	15	CASSPTSGRVKTQYF	TGTGCCAGCAGCCCCACTAGCGGGAGGGTAAAGACCCAGTACTTC
NA	TRBJ1-3	NA	TRBV7-2	15	CASSLGAVSGNTIYF	TGTGCCAGCAGCTTAGGGGCAGTCTCTGGAAACACCATATATTTT
NA	TRBJ1-2	NA	TRBV19	16	CASSTSMASASYGYTF	TGTGCCAGTAGTACCTCTATGGCCTCGGCGAGCTATGGCTACACCTTC
NA	TRBJ2-3	TRBD1	TRBV7-3	14	CASSSYRGSDTQYF	TGTGCCAGCAGCTCATACAGGGGCTCAGATACGCAGTATTTT
NA	TRBJ1-2	NA	TRBV30	18	CAWSVVRQTAAKSYGYTF	TGTGCCTGGAGTGTAGTGAGACAGACGGCCGCCAAGAGCTATGGCTACACCTTC
once	TRBJ2-2	NA	TRBV5-1	16	CASSLAVLYRTGELFF	TGCGCCAGCAGCTTGGCGGTTCTATACCGCACCGGGGAGCTGTTTTTT
few	TRBJ2-7	NA	TRBV21-1	12	CARNDRIHEQYF	TGTGCCAGGAACGACAGGATCCACGAGCAGTACTTC
NA	TRBJ2-2	NA	TRBV6-5	15	CASSFGSVTTGELFF	TGTGCCAGCAGTTTCGGGAGTGTGACCACCGGGGAGCTGTTTTTT
NA	TRBJ1-2	NA	TRBV6-6	14	CASTASNIPGGYTF	TGTGCCAGCACCGCTTCCAACATCCCGGGGGGCTACACCTTC
NA	TRBJ1-1	TRBD1	TRBV27	14	CASSPGQGMTEAFF	TGTGCCAGCAGTCCGGGACAGGGAATGACTGAAGCTTTCTTT
NA	TRBJ2-7	NA	TRBV5-6	12	CASRLFGHEQYF	TGTGCCAGCAGGCTGTTCGGCCACGAGCAGTACTTC